This is a list of T cell receptor beta chains from one sample in a study of graft-versus-host responses after intestinal transplantation. Sequenced by immunoSEQ multiplex PCR; TCRdb stores in-frame clones only, minus some. The data show almost 70,000 clones, 80% to 95% seen once. Sample: bone marrow, taken almost 750 days after intestinal transplantation. The origin of the receptors is a human patient who received an intestinal transplant, so some T cells may come from the graft donor. CDR3s include the opening cysteine and the closing phenylalanine or tryptophan. D genes are given only for firm matches. Clone size is shown for a subset of rows, as once, few, many or a class of expanded clone.

CDR3 protein	CDR3 DNA	D gene	V gene	J gene	clone size
CASSQEEGRLEKLFF	TGCGCCAGCAGCCAAGAGGAAGGGAGACTCGAAAAACTGTTTTTT	NA	TRBV4-1	TRBJ1-4	NA
CASSFTGRSEQFF	TGTGCCAGCAGTTTTACGGGGAGGAGTGAGCAGTTCTTC	NA	TRBV6-5	TRBJ2-1	NA
CASSPQKPGGYSPLHF	TGTGCCAGCTCACCTCAAAAACCAGGGGGATATTCACCCCTCCACTTT	TRBD1	TRBV18	TRBJ1-6	NA
CASSFFRGPYNSPLHF	TGTGCCAGCAGCTTTTTCAGGGGCCCCTATAATTCACCCCTCCACTTT	NA	TRBV11-2	TRBJ1-6	NA
CASSLMLGATEAFF	TGTGCCAGCAGCTTGATGCTGGGGGCGACTGAAGCTTTCTTT	NA	TRBV5-4	TRBJ1-1	NA
CSASDIRAQFF	TGCAGTGCTAGTGACATCCGGGCGCAGTTCTTC	NA	TRBV20-1	TRBJ2-1	NA
CASSGTPGTYEQYF	TGTGCCAGCAGCGGGACACCGGGTACCTACGAGCAGTACTTC	NA	TRBV5-4	TRBJ2-7	NA
CASSDRLDPSQFF	TGTGCCAGCAGTGACAGACTAGATCCCTCGCAGTTCTTC	NA	TRBV6-6	TRBJ2-1	once
CASNEPPGGGGNQPQHF	TGTGCCAGCAATGAACCTCCCGGAGGGGGGGGCAATCAGCCCCAGCATTTT	NA	TRBV28	TRBJ1-5	once
CASIPTGLFEQFF	TGTGCCAGCATCCCGACGGGACTGTTTGAGCAGTTCTTC	NA	TRBV2	TRBJ2-1	NA
CASSQRPQGGNQPQHF	TGCGCCAGCAGCCAACGCCCTCAGGGGGGCAATCAGCCCCAGCATTTT	TRBD1	TRBV4-1	TRBJ1-5	few
CASSITGGGTEAFF	TGTGCCAGTAGTATTACAGGGGGAGGGACTGAAGCTTTCTTT	TRBD1	TRBV19	TRBJ1-1	NA
CASSIGTEAFF	TGTGCCAGTAGTATTGGGACAGAAGCTTTCTTT	NA	TRBV19	TRBJ1-1	NA
CASSPGYLVNTEAFF	TGTGCCAGCAGTCCAGGATACTTAGTGAACACTGAAGCTTTCTTT	NA	TRBV28	TRBJ1-1	NA
CASSLPLDSQNTEAFF	TGTGCCAGCAGTTTACCTCTCGACAGCCAGAACACTGAAGCTTTCTTT	NA	TRBV2	TRBJ1-1	NA
CASSLQESYNEQFF	TGCGCCAGCAGCTTGCAGGAATCCTACAATGAGCAGTTCTTC	NA	TRBV5-1	TRBJ2-1	NA
CASSSRTSGIERADTQYF	TGTGCCAGCAGCTCGAGGACTAGCGGGATTGAACGGGCAGATACGCAGTATTTT	TRBD2	TRBV7-9	TRBJ2-3	NA
CASSLAVWRGSIVNEQFF	TGTGCCAGCAGCTTGGCTGTTTGGCGGGGGTCTATAGTGAATGAGCAGTTCTTC	TRBD2	TRBV5-6	TRBJ2-1	NA
CASTSTYYRDRGSYEQYF	TGTGCCAGCACCTCGACATATTACCGGGACAGGGGATCCTACGAGCAGTACTTC	TRBD1	TRBV7-9	TRBJ2-7	NA
CAISENLRRAETQYF	TGTGCCATCAGTGAGAATTTGAGGCGCGCAGAGACCCAGTACTTC	NA	TRBV10-3	TRBJ2-5	NA
CSAMEGNEQFF	TGCAGTGCTATGGAGGGGAACGAGCAGTTCTTC	NA	TRBV20-1	TRBJ2-1	NA
CASGKGRGWGTEAFF	TGTGCCAGCGGTAAGGGCAGGGGATGGGGCACTGAAGCTTTCTTT	NA	TRBV6-5	TRBJ1-1	NA
CASRASGGGRIDTQYF	TGTGCCAGCAGGGCCTCCGGGGGCGGGAGAATAGATACGCAGTATTTT	NA	TRBV2	TRBJ2-3	NA
CAISGDSSYEQYF	TGTGCCATCAGTGGGGACAGCTCCTACGAGCAGTACTTC	TRBD1	TRBV10-3	TRBJ2-7	NA
CASSQPALEAFF	TGCGCCAGCAGCCAGCCCGCCCTCGAAGCTTTCTTT	NA	TRBV4-1	TRBJ1-1	NA
CASSSTGTYEQYF	TGTGCCAGCAGCTCGACAGGGACCTACGAGCAGTACTTC	TRBD1	TRBV28	TRBJ2-7	NA
CASSLERESGELFF	TGTGCCAGCAGCTTAGAGCGGGAGTCCGGGGAGCTGTTTTTT	TRBD2	TRBV7-2	TRBJ2-2	NA
CASSLSAALTGGANVLTF	TGTGCCAGCAGTTTATCGGCAGCCCTAACTGGCGGGGCCAACGTCCTGACTTTC	NA	TRBV27	TRBJ2-6	NA
CASSLDLGNTIYF	TGTGCCAGCAGCTTAGACCTCGGAAACACCATATATTTT	NA	TRBV7-2	TRBJ1-3	NA
CAWNVGNEKLFF	TGTGCCTGGAACGTCGGGAATGAAAAACTGTTTTTT	NA	TRBV30	TRBJ1-4	NA
CASSLGPPWGTDTQYF	TGCGCCAGCAGCTTGGGCCCGCCCTGGGGCACAGATACGCAGTATTTT	NA	TRBV5-1	TRBJ2-3	once
CASSLGQGSNQPQHF	TGCGCCAGCAGCTTGGGGCAGGGGAGCAATCAGCCCCAGCATTTT	NA	TRBV5-1	TRBJ1-5	NA
CASSGRADTQYF	TGTGCCAGCAGCGGACGGGCAGATACGCAGTATTTT	NA	TRBV6-5	TRBJ2-3	NA
CASSLGGGSTSYEQYF	TGCGCCAGCAGCTTGGGTGGCGGGAGTACGTCCTACGAGCAGTACTTC	TRBD2	TRBV5-1	TRBJ2-7	NA
CAVGGWEKLFF	TGTGCCGTGGGGGGGTGGGAAAAACTGTTTTTT	NA	TRBV30	TRBJ1-4	NA